This T cell receptor beta chain derives from a study of cytomegalovirus exposure and HLA in healthy donors. 60 Vbeta and 13 Jbeta primers were used in PCR. Original methodology: Roughly 10 million shared chains were among around 78 million unique TCR beta chains counted in a later analysis. TCRdb's copy holds only in-frame clones and misses some; the assay was immunoSEQ multiplex PCR. The DNA was the basis for D and trimming; V, J and clone size are from that table. The sample holds some 170,000 clones; over 80% are singletons and the top ten take less than 5%. The TCR comes from a man in his fifties in good health and CMV-seropositive. The sample consisted of PBMCs.

CDR3 nucleotides: TGTGCCAGCAGCATCACAGGGATCCGCACAGATACGCAGTATTTT. This translates into CASSITGIRTDTQYF. The chain combines TRBV7-9 with TRBJ2-3, with D tentatively TRBD1 (6 bases). CDR3 length: 15 amino acids. Trimming pared 5 bases from V and 1 base from J, leaving 13 bases between. Germline lookup yields CDR1 SEHNR and CDR2 FQNEAQ (reference sequence).